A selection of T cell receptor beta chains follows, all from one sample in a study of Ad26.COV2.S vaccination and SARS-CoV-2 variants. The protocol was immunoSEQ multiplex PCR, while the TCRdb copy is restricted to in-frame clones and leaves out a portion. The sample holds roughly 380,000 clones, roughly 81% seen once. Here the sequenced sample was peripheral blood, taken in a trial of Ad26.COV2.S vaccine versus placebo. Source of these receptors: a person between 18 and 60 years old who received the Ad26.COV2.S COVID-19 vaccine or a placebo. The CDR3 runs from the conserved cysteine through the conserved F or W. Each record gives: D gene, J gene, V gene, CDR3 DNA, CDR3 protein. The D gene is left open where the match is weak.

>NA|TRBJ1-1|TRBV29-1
TGCAGCGTTGAAGTTGGAGGGGGATACACTGAAGCTTTCTTT
CSVEVGGGYTEAFF
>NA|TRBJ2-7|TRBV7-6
TGTGCCAGCAGCCCCGCAGGGGGAGGCGAGCAGTACTTC
CASSPAGGGEQYF
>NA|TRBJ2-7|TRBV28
TGTGCCAGCACACTGGACACCTGGGACGAGCAGTACTTC
CASTLDTWDEQYF
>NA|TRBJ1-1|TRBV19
TGTGCCAGTAGTCGCACAGGTAGCGGGTGGACTTTCTTT
CASSRTGSGWTFF
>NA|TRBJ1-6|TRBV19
TGTGCCAGTAGTATAGACTACGGGACGGCAAATTCACCCCTCCACTTT
CASSIDYGTANSPLHF
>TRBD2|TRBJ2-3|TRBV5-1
TGCGCCAGCAGCAAGGGACTAGTTCGTCCAGATACGCAGTATTTT
CASSKGLVRPDTQYF
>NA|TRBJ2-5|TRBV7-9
TGTGCCAGCAGCTATAACTGGGACCAAGAGACCCAGTACTTC
CASSYNWDQETQYF
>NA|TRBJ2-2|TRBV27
TGTGCCAGCAGTCATTGGCCCGGGGAGCTGTTTTTT
CASSHWPGELFF
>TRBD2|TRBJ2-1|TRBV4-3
TGCGCCAGCAGCCGGAATGTAGCGGGGCCTTACAATGAGCAGTTCTTC
CASSRNVAGPYNEQFF
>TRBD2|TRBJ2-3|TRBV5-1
TGCGCCAGCAGCTTAGCGGGAGGGCGCGGGGATACGCAGTATTTT
CASSLAGGRGDTQYF
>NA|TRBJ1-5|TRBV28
TGTGCCAGCAGTTTGTTTTCCACCTATAGCAATCAGCCCCAGCATTTT
CASSLFSTYSNQPQHF